The clone carrying this T cell receptor (beta chain) was picked up a small number of times. Attached unique molecular identifiers marked individual cDNA molecules. TCRdb independently ran MiXCR on the 5' RACE reads; one entry per CDR3 protein. The sample has about 27,000 distinct CDR3 sequences; just over 4% are singletons. This entry comes from a study of early T cells in non-severe SARS-CoV-2 infection. Sequencing was performed on whole blood. The receptor was derived from an adult who was a healthcare worker with PCR-confirmed SARS-CoV-2 infection or an uninfected control (not recorded which).

The CDR3 sequence: CASSPGVTYNEQFF. In DNA form, the CDR3 reads TGTGCCAGCAGCCCTGGAGTTACCTACAATGAGCAGTTCTTC. The chain recombines TRBV4-2 with TRBJ2-1; D uncertain. Trimming shortened V by 4 bases and J by 2 bases, and 9 bases separated the two germline ends. The germline gives CDR1 LGHNA, CDR2 YNFKEQ. The CDR3 is 14 amino acids.